The rows below give T cell receptor beta chains drawn from one sample of a study of cytomegalovirus exposure and HLA in healthy donors. The method was immunoSEQ multiplex PCR; TCRdb's version includes in-frame clones alone and lacks a portion of them. The table records around 200,000 clones, roughly 75% of them present only once. The source material was PBMCs. Receptors were obtained from a man aged 25 to 40 in good health and CMV-seropositive. Both conserved end residues are part of each CDR3. Each record gives: J gene, V gene, CDR3 protein.

TRBJ2-3 TRBV9 CASSVSGGRADTQYF
TRBJ2-1 TRBV18 CASSGGQAGYNEQFF
TRBJ2-3 TRBV13 CASSTQTSNTDTQYF
TRBJ2-7 TRBV6-6 CASITGTGYEQYF
TRBJ2-5 TRBV5-4 CASSLQGGTETQYF
TRBJ1-4 TRBV6-1 CASQYWQTNEKLFF
TRBJ2-7 TRBV19 CASSIGRQGTYEQYF
TRBJ1-1 TRBV11-2 CASSPFAGMNTEAFF
TRBJ1-1 TRBV6-5 CASSYGSKAFF
TRBJ1-2 TRBV4-1 CASSPGGIYGYTF
TRBJ2-5 TRBV10-1 CASTISTTETQYF
TRBJ2-3 TRBV30 CAWRLAGGTDTQYF
TRBJ1-4 TRBV7-9 CASSLDGLPTNEKLFF
TRBJ2-6 TRBV28 CASSLMGQALSSGANVLTF
TRBJ2-7 TRBV7-8 CASSFRTDLISYEQYF
TRBJ2-1 TRBV7-9 CASEGLAEAYNEQFF
TRBJ1-5 TRBV19 CASSIGTGNQPQHF
TRBJ1-4 TRBV27 CASSLSPYRDEKLFF
TRBJ2-2 TRBV7-2 CASSLASGNTGELFF